This T cell receptor (beta chain) derives from a study of cytomegalovirus exposure and HLA in healthy donors. This clone was found once. Method: immunoSEQ multiplex PCR; TCRdb's copy keeps in-frame clones and lacks some. Among 250,000 to 350,000 clones listed, roughly 90% were seen once. Trimming took 1 base from V and 7 from J; bases not matched to a gene: 5. Per the germline V gene, CDR1 is SEHNR and CDR2 is FQNEAQ (reference sequence). There are 15 residues in the CDR3. Sequences were obtained from PBMCs. This chain links TRBV7-9 with TRBJ2-7; TRBD2 matches at 12 bases. This receptor was obtained from a woman aged 18 to 35 in good health and CMV-seronegative. The CDR3 loop reads CASSLGFLAGGEQYF. CDR3 coding DNA: TGTGCCAGCAGCTTAGGGTTTCTAGCGGGAGGGGAGCAGTACTTC.